This T cell receptor beta chain was observed in a study of cytomegalovirus exposure and HLA in healthy donors. A multiplex PCR was run with 60 Vbeta primers and 13 Jbeta primers. Assay used: immunoSEQ multiplex PCR; TCRdb lists only in-frame clones, some missing. The table includes around 140,000 clones, 79% detected once. The CDR3 runs to 15 residues. V lost 1 base and J lost 14, with 21 bases in between. Germline values: CDR1 GTSNPN, CDR2 SVGIG (reference sequence). The source of this sequence is a male donor in good health and CMV-seronegative. The chain is built from TRBV30 and TRBJ1-6, with D possibly TRBD1 on 5 matching bases. Material for sequencing was PBMCs. The CDR3 nucleotides read TGTGCCTGGAGTGGGGATCAACCAGGGCTTCTGGCCCTCCACTTT. Encoded protein: CAWSGDQPGLLALHF.